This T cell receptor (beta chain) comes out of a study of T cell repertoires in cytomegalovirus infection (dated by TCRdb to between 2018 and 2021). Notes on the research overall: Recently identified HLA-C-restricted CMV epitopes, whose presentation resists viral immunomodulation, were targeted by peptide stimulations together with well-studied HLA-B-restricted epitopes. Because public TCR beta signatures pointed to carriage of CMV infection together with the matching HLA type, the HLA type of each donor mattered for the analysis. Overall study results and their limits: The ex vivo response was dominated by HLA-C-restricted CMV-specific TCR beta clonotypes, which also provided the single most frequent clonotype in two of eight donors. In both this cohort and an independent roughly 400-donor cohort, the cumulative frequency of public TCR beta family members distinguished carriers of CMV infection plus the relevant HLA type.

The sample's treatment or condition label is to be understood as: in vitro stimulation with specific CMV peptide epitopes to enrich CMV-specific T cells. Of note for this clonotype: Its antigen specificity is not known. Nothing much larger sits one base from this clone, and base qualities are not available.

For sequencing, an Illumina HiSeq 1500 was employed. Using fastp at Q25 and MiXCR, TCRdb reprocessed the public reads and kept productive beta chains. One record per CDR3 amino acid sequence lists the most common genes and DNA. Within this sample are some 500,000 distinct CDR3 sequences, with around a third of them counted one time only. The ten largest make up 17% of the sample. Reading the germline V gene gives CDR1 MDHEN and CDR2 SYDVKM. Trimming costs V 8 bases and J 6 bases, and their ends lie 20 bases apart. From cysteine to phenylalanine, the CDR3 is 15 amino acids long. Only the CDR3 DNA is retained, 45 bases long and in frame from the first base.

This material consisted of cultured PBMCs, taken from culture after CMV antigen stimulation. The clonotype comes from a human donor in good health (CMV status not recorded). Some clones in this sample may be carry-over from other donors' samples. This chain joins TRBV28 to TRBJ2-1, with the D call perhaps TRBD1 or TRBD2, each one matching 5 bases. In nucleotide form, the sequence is TGTGCCAGCGCGGCCGGGACGGGGCGATTCAATGAGCAGTTCTTC. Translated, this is CASAAGTGRFNEQFF.